Listed here are 8 T cell receptor beta chains from one sample, sequenced in a study of blood T cell repertoires in COVID-19. Generated by immunoSEQ multiplex PCR, the TCRdb table keeps only in-frame clones and is missing some. The repertoire holds 160,000 or so clones, around 90% seen once, with around 17% in the top ten. The sequenced sample was peripheral blood. These receptors originate from a man in his sixties with active or convalescent COVID-19.

The rearrangement uses TRBV2 and TRBJ1-1; the D is unclear. V was cut by 8 bases and J by 0 bases, with 16 bases left in between. The V gene's germline CDR1 is SNHLY and CDR2 FYNNEI. The CDR3 is 15 amino acids. The DNA for the CDR3 is TGTGCCAGCGGTCGGGAGGCGTTCATGAACACTGAAGCTTTCTTT. Translating gives CASGREAFMNTEAFF.

The genes are TRBV3-1 (or the pseudogene TRBV3-2) and TRBJ2-1, with 8 bases that match TRBD2. CDR3 length equals 15 residues. Trimming took 7 bases from V and 4 from J; bases not matched to a gene: 9. Germline-derived CDR1 and CDR2 are LGHDT and YNNKEL (reference sequence). The CDR3 DNA reads as TGTGCCAGCAAGCCTACTGGCGGGGGGTACAATGAGCAGTTCTTC. Translated, it gives CASKPTGGGYNEQFF.

V is TRBV6-4 and J is TRBJ2-1; 13 positions agree with TRBD2. J gave up 4 bases and V 6 bases, and 9 bases lay outside the gene matches. Per the germline V gene, CDR1 is MRHNA and CDR2 is SNTAGT. The CDR3 length is 17 residues. This CDR3 is CASREPSGLAGYNEQFF. The CDR3, as DNA: TGTGCCAGCAGGGAGCCTTCGGGACTAGCGGGATACAATGAGCAGTTCTTC.

The V and J genes are TRBV5-1 and TRBJ2-3; possibly TRBD2 for D (6 bases). The V gene's germline CDR1 is SGHRS and CDR2 YFSETQ. The CDR3 totals 15 residues. Between the trimmed V and J ends, which lost 0 bases and 0 bases, there was a span of 8 bases. CDR3 protein: CASSLAGVSTDTQYF. In DNA form, the CDR3 reads TGCGCCAGCAGCTTGGCGGGAGTAAGCACAGATACGCAGTATTTT.

The chain recombines TRBV27 with TRBJ1-2; 9 positions agree with TRBD1. The germline gives CDR1 MNHEY, CDR2 SMNVEV (reference sequence). This CDR3 is built from 14 residues. V lost 6 bases and J lost 5; bases outside the gene matches: 7. The DNA for the CDR3 is TGTGCCAGCAGATACACAGGGGGCCGGTATGGCTACACCTTC. This codes for CASRYTGGRYGYTF.

This chain links TRBV5-1 with TRBJ2-1; weak D call: TRBD2 (5 bases). Germline lookup yields CDR1 SGHRS and CDR2 YFSETQ. The length of the CDR3 is 15 residues. Trimming pared 1 base from V and 0 bases from J, leaving 8 bases between. The CDR3 nucleotides read TGCGCCAGCAGCTTGACCGCGGGCTCCTACAATGAGCAGTTCTTC. Its translation is CASSLTAGSYNEQFF.

This chain uses TRBV18 with TRBJ2-1; D perhaps matches TRBD2 (6 bases). CDR1 is KGHSH and CDR2 is LQKENI in the germline V gene. With 3 bases removed from V and 7 bases from J, the gap between germline ends came to 7 bases. This CDR3 comprises 12 residues. Here the CDR3 DNA reads TGTGCCAGCTCACCTGCGGGGAATGAGCAGTTCTTC. Amino acid sequence: CASSPAGNEQFF. Full variable domain (remainder filled in from reference TRBV18 and TRBJ2-1): NAGVMQNPRHLVRRRGQEARLRCSPMKGHSHVYWYRQLPEEGLKFMVYLQKENIIDESGMPKERFSAEFPKEGPSILRIQQVVRGDSAAYFCASSPAGNEQFFGPGTRLTVL.

The rearrangement uses TRBV28 and TRBJ1-2; 8 nucleotides line up with TRBD1. The germline V gene has CDR1 MDHEN and CDR2 SYDVKM. This CDR3 contains 15 residues. V lost 6 bases and J lost 6; bases outside the gene matches: 12. In DNA, the CDR3 is TGTGCCAGCAGACCCCAAGGACAGGGATCAGATGGCTACACCTTC. This codes for CASRPQGQGSDGYTF.